This T cell receptor (beta chain) is drawn from a study of PD-L1 blockade in urothelial cancer (dated by TCRdb to 2015 to 2018). Turning to the overall study: Therapy was started in about 2014 for all patients, and atezolizumab 1,200 mg was administered intravenously every 3 weeks. Somatic, immune and clinical correlates of response to PD-L1 blockade with atezolizumab in urothelial cancer were the focus of an exploratory multi-omic analysis. An ECOG performance status of 0 or 1 was recorded for the patients, and 0 to 3 prior chemotherapy regimens had been received by the patients. Twenty-five of 29 patients were males with bladder-origin urothelial cancer, and about 65% of the 29 reported a prior smoking history. Eight to ten patients achieved durable clinical benefit and approximately 20 did not. Blood samples were analyzed 3 weeks after the start of treatment (second dose) and 6 weeks after the start of treatment. In the same patients who had TCR sequencing, pretreatment tumors also underwent whole exome sequencing and RNA sequencing. Pretreatment blood TCR-seq was available for about 28 patients, at least one posttreatment blood collection was obtained for about 25 patients, and tumor TCR-seq was available for about 25 patients. TCR sequencing covered pretreatment tumor samples and matched, serially collected peripheral blood taken before and after atezolizumab treatment. Durable clinical benefit meant progression-free survival longer than 6 months, and TCR features were also tested against progression-free and overall survival. Blood samples yielded a median of around 150,000 T cells and some 80,000 unique TCRs, with median clonality approximately 0.08. Overall results and qualifications from the work: A pretreatment peripheral blood TCR clonality below the median was linked to improved progression-free and overall survival. At 3 weeks after the start of treatment, tumor-associated TCR clones in peripheral blood had expanded more in patients with durable benefit (n ≈ 24, p = 0.022). Small sample size (n ≈ 28) and many exploratory analyses mean the results are intended to be hypothesis-generating.

Synthetic TCR analog templates were spiked into each PCR to estimate absolute template abundance from read counts. The immunoSEQ assay used bias-controlled V and J gene primers to amplify TCRbeta CDR3 regions from genomic DNA. Sequencing of rearranged TCRbeta segments was performed at approximately 20X coverage. Under the source paper's analysis protocol: Clustering was used to correct sequencing errors, and CDR3s were annotated against IMGT so that V, D and J genes could be assigned. Only productive TCRbeta rearrangements were used in downstream analyses, excluding out-of-frame or stop-codon sequences. To compute clonality, Shannon entropy was normalized by the log of the number of unique productive sequences and then subtracted from one. Fisher's exact test with Benjamini-Hochberg correction, at a threshold of adjusted p below 0.01, was used to find clones that differed between time points or between blood and tumor. TCRdb re-hosts the immuneACCESS table, in-frame sequences only. Its copies lack some clones; in the studies checked, an unresolved V gene accounts for under half of them, and the cause for the rest is not known. V, J and clone size derive from that table, while D and trimming were established from the DNA sequence. Recorded for this sample are approximately 90,000 clones; about four fifths of them occurred a single time. Of the sample, around 1.9% is held by the ten largest clones.

With respect to this clone: Its antigen remains unidentified. Per-nucleotide qualities are absent, and no much larger clonotype sits a single base away.

Sample time point, as interpreted from the label and publication: pretreatment peripheral blood. A total of roughly 31 patients with locally advanced or metastatic urothelial carcinoma, treated at Memorial Sloan Kettering on a trial protocol, made up the cohort. Peripheral blood mononuclear cells were collected from each patient pretreatment and during treatment, giving between 1 and 8 total time points per patient. The Qiagen DNeasy Blood extraction kit was used to purify genomic DNA from total PBMCs and from tumor samples. Collected pretreatment and during treatment, PBMCs were isolated and stored as previously described. V trim: 10 bases; J trim: 2 bases; unmatched bases: 5. The CDR3 covers 13 residues, taking in both the cysteine and the phenylalanine. This entry keeps only the CDR3 DNA: 39 bases, framed from base 1. The germline V gene provides CDR1 MNHEY and CDR2 SVGAGI.

This specimen was PBMCs, taken around atezolizumab (anti-PD-L1) treatment. The receptor was derived from a man between 60 and 75 years old with urothelial cancer. The sequence is built from TRBV6-5 and TRBJ2-7; a stretch of 10 junction bases matches TRBD1. CDR3 protein: CATGTGATYEQYF. The DNA sequence is TGTGCCACGGGGACAGGGGCTACCTACGAGCAGTACTTC.